This T cell receptor (beta chain) was sequenced for a study of blood T cell repertoires in COVID-19. On the study more broadly: The United States, Italy and Spain provided the acute and convalescent COVID-19 samples. PBMCs, B-cell-depleted T cells, or T cells provided the cDNA or gDNA that made up the material.

From germline, CDR1 is LNHNV and CDR2 YYDKDF (reference sequence). The CDR3 consists of 15 residues. V dropped 5 bases and J dropped 3 bases, with 13 bases sitting between them. Per the original methods: Amplifying reference gene primers gave estimates of nucleated cell counts. Profiled with immunoSEQ multiplex PCR; TCRdb holds only in-frame clones, not every one. The V and J calls and clone size come from that table; D and trimming were worked out from the DNA. The repertoire holds around 180,000 clones, with around 83% as singletons. The gene calls are TRBV15 and TRBJ2-2, with D perhaps TRBD1 (5 bases). Sequenced sample: peripheral blood. This sequence was found in a woman in her 30s with active or convalescent COVID-19. The CDR3 DNA reads TGTGCCACCAGCCCGGACACCAGATACACCGGGGAGCTGTTTTTT. Encoded protein: CATSPDTRYTGELFF.